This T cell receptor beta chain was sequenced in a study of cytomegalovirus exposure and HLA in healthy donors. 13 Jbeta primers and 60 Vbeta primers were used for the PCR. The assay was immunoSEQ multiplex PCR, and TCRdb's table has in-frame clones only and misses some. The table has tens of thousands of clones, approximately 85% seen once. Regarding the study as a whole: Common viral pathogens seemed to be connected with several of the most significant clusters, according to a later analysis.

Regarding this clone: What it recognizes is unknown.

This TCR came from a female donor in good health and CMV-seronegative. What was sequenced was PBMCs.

DNA for the CDR3: TGCGCCAGCAGCCAGCCACCGGGAGTCACCCAATTTGGACAGGGGAGAAGGGATGAGCAGTTCTTC. Protein sequence: CASSQPPGVTQFGQGRRDEQFF. The chain recombines TRBV4-1 with TRBJ2-1, with TRBD1 matching 9 bases. J lost 8 bases, V lost 3 bases, and 29 bases had no gene match. Germline values: CDR1 MGHRA, CDR2 YSYEKL. The CDR3 is 22 amino acids.